The T cell receptor beta chain under discussion was sequenced for a study of cytomegalovirus exposure and HLA in healthy donors. The V and J ends lost 2 bases and 7 bases respectively, with 8 bases between them. The CDR3 totals 12 residues. The germline V gene has CDR1 MDHEN and CDR2 SYDVKM. The donors were part of the validation cohort, which consisted of some 120 subjects and was separate from the first cohort of about 650 subjects. Sequenced by immunoSEQ multiplex PCR; TCRdb stores in-frame clones only, minus some. The data hold 60,000 to 70,000 clones, with about 89% observed a single time. This receptor was taken from a young woman in good health and CMV-seronegative. The V and J genes are TRBV28 and TRBJ1-1; D gene ambiguous. Sequencing was performed on PBMCs. CDR3 bases: TGTGCCAGCAGTTTAACCTATAATGAAGCTTTCTTT. The encoded protein is CASSLTYNEAFF.